These 9 T cell receptor beta chains share one sample of origin, sequenced in a study of shared clonotypes between healthy human individuals. Clones were sequenced by immunoSEQ multiplex PCR, and TCRdb holds only the in-frame ones, with some missing. The data contain around 440,000 clones, roughly three quarters of them seen just once; the ten biggest clones take up around 11%. Sequencing was carried out using PBMCs. These receptors were obtained from a woman aged 40 to 55 in good health. Some clones in this sample may be carry-over from other donors' samples.

This clone was counted ten times or more. This sequence joins TRBV14 and TRBJ2-5; possible D gene TRBD1, 5 bases. This CDR3 spans 13 amino acids. Trimming took 3 bases from V and 2 from J, leaving 7 bases between them. Looked up from germline, CDR1 is SGHDN and CDR2 is FVKESK. Here the CDR3 reads CASSQYRQETQYF. The CDR3 DNA follows: TGTGCCAGCAGCCAGTACAGGCAAGAGACCCAGTACTTC.

This sequence joins TRBV5-1 and TRBJ1-3; D is undetermined. V shed 5 bases and J shed 0 bases, with 9 bases lying between them. Germline V CDR1 and CDR2: SGHRS, YFSETQ. This CDR3 spans 14 amino acids. Here the CDR3 DNA reads TGCGCCAGCAGTTCGGGGTCCTCTGGAAACACCATATATTTT. Protein: CASSSGSSGNTIYF.

This clone was picked up many times. The sample holds other DNA sequences that translate to the same CDR3. CDR3 sequence: CASSPDRGFNEKLFF. DNA of the CDR3: TGTGCCAGCAGCCCGGACCGGGGGTTTAATGAAAAACTGTTTTTT. J is TRBJ1-4 and V is TRBV9; tentative D call: TRBD1 (5 bases). Trimming shortened V by 4 bases and J by 4 bases, and 14 bases separated the two germline ends. The CDR3 is 15 residues long. CDR1 is SGDLS, CDR2 YYNGEE, per germline.

The V and J genes are TRBV2 and TRBJ2-1; 7 bases align to TRBD1. There are 13 residues in the CDR3. Germline CDR1 reads SNHLY; CDR2 reads FYNNEI. V gave up 2 bases and J gave up 8 bases; unmatched junction bases: 3. The chain's CDR3 is CASSETGAHEQFF. The CDR3 region has the DNA TGTGCCAGCAGTGAAACAGGGGCCCATGAGCAGTTCTTC. The entire variable domain, with the rest obtained from reference TRBV2 and TRBJ2-1, is as follows: EPEVTQTPSHQVTQMGQEVILRCVPISNHLYFYWYRQILGQKVEFLVSFYNNEISEKSEIFDDQFSVERPDGSNFTLKIRSTKLEDSAMYFCASSETGAHEQFFGPGTRLTVL.

This clone appeared a single time. The chain combines TRBV28 with TRBJ1-2; a possible D gene is TRBD1 (5 bases). Germline V gene sequence: CDR1 MDHEN, CDR2 SYDVKM. CDR3 size: 13 residues. Trimming left V 6 bases short and J 8 bases short, with 16 bases between. The CDR3 sequence: CASRAFISGGYTF. DNA of the CDR3: TGTGCCAGCAGGGCTTTCATCTCAGGGGGCTACACCTTC.

The chain combines TRBV21-1 with TRBJ2-2. TRBV21-1 is deemed a pseudogene. CDR3 size: 11 residues. This chain's CDR3 is CASSGWWELFF. CDR3 DNA: TGTGCCAGCAGTGGGTGGTGGGAGCTGTTTTTT.

This clone was counted a few times. The chain combines TRBV4-3 with TRBJ2-7; tentative D call: TRBD1 (5 bases). V lost 3 bases to trimming and J lost 2 bases, with 20 bases between them. The CDR3 is 17 residues long. CDR1 is LGHNA and CDR2 is YSLEER in the germline V gene. The CDR3 nucleotides read TGCGCCAGCAGCCAGGCCATCTCTAGACAGACCCCCTACGAGCAGTACTTC. Protein sequence: CASSQAISRQTPYEQYF.

This clone was counted between two and nine times. The V and J genes are TRBV5-1 and TRBJ2-1; D may be TRBD1 (6 bases). V was pared by 1 base and J by 0 bases, with 8 bases between. The CDR3 length is 15 residues. Germline CDR1 and CDR2: SGHRS and YFSETQ. The CDR3 loop is CASSLLDSSYNEQFF. In nucleotides, the CDR3 is TGCGCCAGCAGCTTGTTGGACAGCTCCTACAATGAGCAGTTCTTC.

On this clone: With only one base between it and a far larger clone, this is likely a read error. V usage is TRBV5-2 and J usage is TRBJ2-7; no DNA check was done on the table's D call, TRBD2. TRBV5-2 is a pseudogene segment. CDR3 length: 16 residues. CDR3 amino acids: CASSQEGTSGSIEQYF. CDR3 nucleotide sequence: TGTGCCAGCAGCCAAGAAGGGACTAGCGGGAGTATCGAGCAGTACTTC.